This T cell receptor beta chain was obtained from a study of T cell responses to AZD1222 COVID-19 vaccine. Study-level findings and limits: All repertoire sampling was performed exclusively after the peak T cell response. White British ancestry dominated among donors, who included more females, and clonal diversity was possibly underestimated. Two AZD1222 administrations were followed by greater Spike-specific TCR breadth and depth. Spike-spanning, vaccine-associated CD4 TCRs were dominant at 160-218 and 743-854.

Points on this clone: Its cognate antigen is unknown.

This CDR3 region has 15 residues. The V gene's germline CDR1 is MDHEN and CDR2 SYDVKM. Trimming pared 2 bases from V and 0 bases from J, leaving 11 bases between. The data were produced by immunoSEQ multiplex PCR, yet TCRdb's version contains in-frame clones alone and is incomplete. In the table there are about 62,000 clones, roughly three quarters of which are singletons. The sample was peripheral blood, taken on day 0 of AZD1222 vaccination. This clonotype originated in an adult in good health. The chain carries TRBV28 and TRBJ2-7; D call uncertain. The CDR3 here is CASSLTTASSYEQYF. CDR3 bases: TGTGCCAGCAGTTTAACTACGGCTAGCTCCTACGAGCAGTACTTC.